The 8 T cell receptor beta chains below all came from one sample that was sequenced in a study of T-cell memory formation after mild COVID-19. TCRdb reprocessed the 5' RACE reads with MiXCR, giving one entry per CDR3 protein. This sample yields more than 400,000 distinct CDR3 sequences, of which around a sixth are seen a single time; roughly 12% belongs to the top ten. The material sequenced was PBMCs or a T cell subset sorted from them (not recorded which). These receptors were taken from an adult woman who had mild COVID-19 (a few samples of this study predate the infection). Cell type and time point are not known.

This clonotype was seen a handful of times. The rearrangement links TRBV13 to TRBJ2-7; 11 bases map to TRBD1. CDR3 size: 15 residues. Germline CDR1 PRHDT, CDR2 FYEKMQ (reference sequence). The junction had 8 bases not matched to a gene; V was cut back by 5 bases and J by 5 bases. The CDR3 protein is CASSNSGTGGHEQYF. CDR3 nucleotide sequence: TGTGCCAGCAGCAACTCCGGGACAGGGGGTCACGAGCAGTACTTC.

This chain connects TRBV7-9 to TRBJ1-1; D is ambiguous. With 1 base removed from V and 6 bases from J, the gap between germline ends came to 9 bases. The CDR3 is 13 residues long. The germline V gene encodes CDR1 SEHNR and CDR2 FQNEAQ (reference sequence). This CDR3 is CASSLGASAEAFF. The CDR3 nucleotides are TGTGCCAGCAGCTTAGGTGCGAGCGCTGAAGCTTTCTTT.

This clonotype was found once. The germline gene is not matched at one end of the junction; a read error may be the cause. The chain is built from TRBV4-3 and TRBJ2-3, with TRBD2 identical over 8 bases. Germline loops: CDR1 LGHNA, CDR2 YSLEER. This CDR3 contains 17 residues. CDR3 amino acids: CSSSQGSSGSSTDTQYF. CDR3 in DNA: TGCTCCAGCAGCCAAGGATCTAGCGGGTCTAGCACAGATACGCAGTATTTT.

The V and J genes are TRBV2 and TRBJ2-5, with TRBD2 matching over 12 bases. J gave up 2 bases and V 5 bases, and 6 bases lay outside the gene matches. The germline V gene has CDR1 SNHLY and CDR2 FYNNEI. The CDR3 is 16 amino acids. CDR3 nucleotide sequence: TGTGCCAGCAGTCGACTAGCGGGAGAGTGGCAAGAGACCCAGTACTTC. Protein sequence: CASSRLAGEWQETQYF.

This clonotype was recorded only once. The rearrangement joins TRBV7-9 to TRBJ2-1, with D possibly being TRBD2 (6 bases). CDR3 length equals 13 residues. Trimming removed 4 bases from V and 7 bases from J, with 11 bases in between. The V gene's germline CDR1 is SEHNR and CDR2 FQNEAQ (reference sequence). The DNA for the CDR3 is TGTGCCAGCAGCTGGCGGAGGGGAAATGAGCAGTTCTTC. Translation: CASSWRRGNEQFF. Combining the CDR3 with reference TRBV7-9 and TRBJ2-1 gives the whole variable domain DTGVSQNPRHKITKRGQNVTFRCDPISEHNRLYWYRQTLGQGPEFLTYFQNEAQLEKSRLLSDRFSAERPKGSFSTLEIQRTEQGDSAMYLCASSWRRGNEQFFGPGTRLTVL.

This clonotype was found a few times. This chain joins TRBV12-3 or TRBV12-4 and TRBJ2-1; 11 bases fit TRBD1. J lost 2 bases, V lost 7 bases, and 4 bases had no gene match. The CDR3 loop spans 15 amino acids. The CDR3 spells CASTPGQGAYNEQFF. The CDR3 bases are TGTGCCAGCACCCCGGGACAGGGGGCCTACAATGAGCAGTTCTTC.

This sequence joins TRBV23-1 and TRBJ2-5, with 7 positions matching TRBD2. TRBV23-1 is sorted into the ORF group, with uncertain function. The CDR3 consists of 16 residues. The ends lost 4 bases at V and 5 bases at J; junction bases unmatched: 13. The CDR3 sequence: CASSRRGGSLGETQYF. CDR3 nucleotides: TGCGCCAGCAGTCGGCGCGGGGGATCCCTCGGGGAGACCCAGTACTTC.

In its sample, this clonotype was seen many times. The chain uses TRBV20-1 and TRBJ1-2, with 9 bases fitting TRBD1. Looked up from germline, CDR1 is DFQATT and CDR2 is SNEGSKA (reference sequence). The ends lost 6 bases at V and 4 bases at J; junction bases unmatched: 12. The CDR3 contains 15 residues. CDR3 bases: TGCAGTGCCTCCCCGGGACAGGGCGCTTCCTATGGCTACACCTTC. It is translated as CSASPGQGASYGYTF.